One sample yielded the 26 T cell receptor beta chains listed below, sequenced in a study of identical twins. TCRdb called the 5' RACE reads again in MiXCR, with one record for every CDR3 protein. This sample carries some 570,000 distinct CDR3 sequences, approximately 20% of them seen once, and the ten largest clones take about 0.5%. These data also featured in a second study, about yellow fever vaccine responses in identical twins.

Sequenced sample: CD4+ T cells sorted from blood. These receptors all come from a woman younger than 30 in good health.

This clonotype was seen a handful of times. This rearrangement joins TRBV11-2 to TRBJ2-1; tentatively, D is TRBD1 or TRBD2 (5 bases each). V dropped 1 base and J dropped 4 bases, with 14 bases sitting between them. Germline CDR1 SGHAT, CDR2 FQNNGV. The CDR3 has 16 amino acids. The CDR3 DNA follows: TGTGCCAGCAGCTTAGCTTGGGACCCTAGTTACAATGAGCAGTTCTTC. This codes for CASSLAWDPSYNEQFF.

This clonotype was seen a few times. The chain recombines TRBV6-1 with TRBJ1-1; D perhaps matches TRBD1 (5 bases). The CDR3 is 13 amino acids. V gave up 7 bases and J gave up 1 base, with 10 bases separating them. Per germline, CDR1 MNHNS and CDR2 SASEGT. Here the CDR3 DNA reads TGTGCCAGCACCTCAGACAGGAACACTGAAGCTTTCTTT. It yields the protein CASTSDRNTEAFF.

This clonotype was detected many times. The chain joins TRBV12-3 or TRBV12-4 to TRBJ1-2, with 7 bases matching TRBD1. The ends lost 5 bases at V and 3 bases at J; junction bases unmatched: 3. CDR3 length equals 13 residues. The CDR3 DNA reads TGTGCCAGCAGTCCTGGGACAGACTATGGCTACACCTTC. It specifies CASSPGTDYGYTF.

The gene calls are TRBV6-1 and TRBJ1-1; possibly TRBD1 for D (5 bases). The germline V and J ends were trimmed by 6 bases and 4 bases, with 15 bases remaining between them. This CDR3 is 14 amino acids long. The germline V gene encodes CDR1 MNHNS and CDR2 SASEGT. DNA for the CDR3: TGTGCCAGCAGAAACCGGGACCGTATCACTGAAGCTTTCTTT. This codes for CASRNRDRITEAFF.

This clonotype has a handful of counts. V usage is TRBV10-2 and J usage is TRBJ2-2; 13 bases are shared with TRBD2. CDR3 size: 16 residues. V lost 6 bases, J lost 5 bases, and 6 bases stayed unmatched. The V gene's germline CDR1 is WSHSY and CDR2 SAAADI. The CDR3: CASRRTSGGMTGELFF. The DNA of the CDR3 is TGCGCCAGCAGAAGGACTAGCGGGGGTATGACCGGGGAGCTGTTTTTT.

The gene calls are TRBV6-1 and TRBJ2-1, with 12 bases matching TRBD2. Germline V lookup: CDR1 MNHNS, CDR2 SASEGT. This CDR3 has 15 residues. With 7 bases clipped from V and 8 bases from J, the junction kept 9 bases outside the gene matches. The CDR3 sequence is CASTILAGGGHEQFF. CDR3 bases: TGTGCCAGCACCATACTAGCGGGAGGTGGGCATGAGCAGTTCTTC.

The V gene is TRBV29-1, the J gene TRBJ2-7; D gene uncertain. V was clipped by 4 bases and J by 0 bases, with 13 bases between them. This CDR3 contains 14 residues. CDR1 and CDR2 from the germline V gene are SQVTM and ANQGSEA. The CDR3 loop reads CSVAPFGFSYEQYF. In nucleotides, the CDR3 is TGCAGCGTTGCTCCCTTCGGCTTCTCCTACGAGCAGTACTTC.

The sample holds a few counts of this clonotype. V gene TRBV20-1 combines with J gene TRBJ2-1; D not certain. This CDR3 has 14 residues. CDR1 is DFQATT and CDR2 is SNEGSKA in the germline V gene (reference sequence). V was trimmed by 0 bases and J by 3 bases, leaving 9 bases between them. The DNA of the CDR3 is TGCAGTGCTAGAGAGCATCACCTCTACAATGAGCAGTTCTTC. It encodes CSAREHHLYNEQFF.

The J gene is TRBJ2-1, the V gene TRBV7-8, with TRBD2 matching 7 bases. The CDR3 loop spans 15 amino acids. From germline, CDR1 is SGHVS and CDR2 FQNEAQ. The V and J ends lost 5 bases and 8 bases, in that order; junction bases with no gene match: 12. Here the CDR3 DNA reads TGTGCCAGCAGCCGAAAAACGAGCGGGGTCGATGAGCAGTTCTTC. It yields the protein CASSRKTSGVDEQFF.

This chain connects TRBV12-3 or TRBV12-4 to TRBJ1-5, with 7 bases fitting TRBD1. V lost 7 bases, J lost 2 bases, and 11 bases stayed unmatched. The CDR3 spans 16 residues. The CDR3 loop is CASTQGGPGGNQPQHF. DNA for the CDR3: TGTGCCAGCACCCAAGGGGGCCCCGGGGGCAATCAGCCCCAGCATTTT.

This sequence joins TRBV6-5 and TRBJ2-6; a possible D gene is TRBD2 (6 bases). Trimming took off 0 bases at V and 4 bases at J, with 10 bases between the two ends. Germline V lookup: CDR1 MNHEY, CDR2 SVGAGI. The CDR3 extends over 16 amino acids. CDR3 residues: CASSYSGGSGANVLTF. The CDR3 coding sequence is TGTGCCAGCAGTTACTCGGGGGGTTCCGGGGCCAACGTCCTGACTTTC.

The rearrangement links TRBV11-1 to TRBJ2-7; 7 bases line up with TRBD1. The CDR3 runs 18 residues. The V and J ends lost 0 bases and 2 bases, in that order; junction bases with no gene match: 13. In germline, CDR1 is SGHAT, CDR2 FQDESV (reference sequence). In DNA form, the CDR3 reads TGTGCCAGCAGCTTAGCGCCTTCCTGGACAGGAACAACCTACGAGCAGTACTTC. It codes for CASSLAPSWTGTTYEQYF.

The chain combines TRBV20-1 with TRBJ2-1, with D unresolved. This CDR3 contains 13 residues. CDR1 and CDR2 from the germline V gene are DFQATT and SNEGSKA (reference sequence). The V and J ends lost 3 bases and 6 bases respectively, with 12 bases between them. The CDR3, as DNA: TGCAGTGCTAGGAACCCAATCGGCAATGAGCAGTTCTTC. Its protein is CSARNPIGNEQFF.

The chain joins TRBV6-5 to TRBJ1-4, with 7 bases identical to TRBD1. This CDR3 region has 15 residues. J gave up 7 bases and V 4 bases, and 9 bases lay outside the gene matches. CDR1 is MNHEY and CDR2 is SVGAGI in the germline V gene. CDR3 loop: CASSLRVGGGEKLFF. The CDR3 coding sequence is TGTGCCAGCAGTTTACGGGTAGGGGGCGGTGAAAAACTGTTTTTT.

A few counts support this clonotype. This sequence joins TRBV20-1 and TRBJ1-2; D remains unclear. The CDR3 consists of 13 residues. Germline V gene lookup returns CDR1 DFQATT and CDR2 SNEGSKA (reference sequence). V lost 0 bases and J 4 bases, leaving 9 bases between the germline ends. CDR3 sequence reads: CSAREETSYGYTF. The CDR3, as DNA: TGCAGTGCTAGAGAAGAGACTAGCTATGGCTACACCTTC.

This CDR3 is CASSQDQNTEAFF. The DNA for the CDR3 is TGTGCCAGCAGCCAGGACCAAAACACTGAAGCTTTCTTT. This rearrangement joins TRBV7-7 to TRBJ1-1; no firm D call. Trimming stripped 5 bases from V and 2 bases from J, with 9 bases between. The CDR3 loop spans 13 amino acids. CDR1 is SSHAT, CDR2 FNYEAQ, per germline (reference sequence).

J is TRBJ1-1 and V is TRBV6-5, with D unclear. This CDR3 is 14 amino acids long. Germline V gives CDR1 MNHEY, CDR2 SVGAGI. Deletions cut 1 base from V and 4 bases from J, with 10 bases between. DNA of the CDR3: TGTGCCAGCAGTTACTTACGGGTCGGCACTGAAGCTTTCTTT. It is translated as CASSYLRVGTEAFF.

This clonotype has a count of ten or more. The V and J genes are TRBV12-3 or TRBV12-4 and TRBJ1-2; TRBD1 is a possible D gene (5 bases). The CDR3 contains 12 residues. With 8 bases removed from V and 7 bases from J, the gap between germline ends came to 14 bases. The CDR3 DNA sequence: TGTGCCAGCGGCGGGGGTAGGACTGGCTACACCTTC. Translating gives CASGGGRTGYTF.

The chain carries TRBV10-3 and TRBJ2-2; D not resolved. Germline values: CDR1 ENHRY, CDR2 SYGVKD. This CDR3 contains 17 residues. Trimming took off 1 base at V and 3 bases at J, with 15 bases between the two ends. CDR3 DNA: TGTGCCATCAGTGAGTTGATCCCACAGACCGACACCGGGGAGCTGTTTTTT. It translates to CAISELIPQTDTGELFF.

This clonotype was seen more than once but under ten times. CDR3 in DNA: TGCGCCAGCAGCTTGGGTCCCCTCGGAGGGAGCACAGATACGCAGTATTTT. Translating it yields CASSLGPLGGSTDTQYF. The rearrangement links TRBV5-1 to TRBJ2-3; D possibly corresponds to TRBD2 (6 bases). V lost 0 bases to trimming and J lost 0 bases, with 14 bases between them. CDR1 and CDR2 (germline): SGHRS, YFSETQ. The CDR3 runs 17 residues.

In its sample, this clonotype was seen many times. The V gene is TRBV5-1, the J gene TRBJ2-1; no definite D call. This CDR3 is 15 amino acids long. Germline V CDR1 and CDR2: SGHRS, YFSETQ. The V and J ends lost 4 bases and 6 bases respectively, with 17 bases between them. The CDR3: CASSAIRVSSNEQFF. The DNA for the CDR3 is TGCGCCAGCAGCGCCATCCGTGTCAGTAGCAATGAGCAGTTCTTC.

J is TRBJ1-1 and V is TRBV12-3 or TRBV12-4; no firm D call. CDR3 size: 15 residues. V was shortened by 3 bases and J by 2 bases, with 13 bases between the two germline ends. For the CDR3, the DNA is TGTGCCAGCAGTTTTAACGCCCTTGTCAACACTGAAGCTTTCTTT. This translates into CASSFNALVNTEAFF.

This clonotype was counted between two and nine times. The chain is built from TRBV28 and TRBJ2-1; 9 nucleotides align to TRBD2. The CDR3 loop spans 17 amino acids. Germline CDR1 MDHEN, CDR2 SYDVKM. J lost 4 bases, V lost 6 bases, and 13 bases had no gene match. Here the CDR3 DNA reads TGTGCCAGCAGCTCGCTAGCGGGATCACGAAAATACAATGAGCAGTTCTTC. Translation: CASSSLAGSRKYNEQFF.

This clonotype has only one observation. The V call is TRBV24-1, the J call TRBJ2-7, with TRBD1 matching 9 bases. In germline, CDR1 is KGHDR, CDR2 SFDVKD. V gave up 5 bases and J gave up 6 bases; unmatched junction bases: 7. The CDR3 extends over 14 amino acids. The CDR3: CATSVSGQGGEQYF. The CDR3, as DNA: TGTGCCACCAGTGTGTCGGGACAGGGAGGCGAGCAGTACTTC.

The CDR3 DNA is TGTGCCAGCAGTGCATGGACAGACCTTAACACTGAAGCTTTCTTT. This translates into CASSAWTDLNTEAFF. The chain has TRBV2 and TRBJ1-1, with a weak D call TRBD1 (6 bases). Trimming took 4 bases from V and 2 from J, leaving 14 bases between them. Per germline, CDR1 SNHLY and CDR2 FYNNEI. The CDR3 is made up of 15 amino acids.

This clonotype was seen many times. This chain joins TRBV12-3 or TRBV12-4 and TRBJ2-7; 8 nucleotides line up with TRBD2. V gave up 1 base and J gave up 2 bases; unmatched junction bases: 4. The CDR3 is made up of 15 amino acids. The CDR3 protein is CASSLGAGGTYEQYF. CDR3 nucleotide sequence: TGTGCCAGCAGTTTAGGGGCGGGAGGCACCTACGAGCAGTACTTC.